This TCR beta chain was sequenced for a study of early stage breast cancer tumors. The overall study: Each sample averaged around 10-fold read coverage.

With 6 bases removed from V and 2 bases from J, the gap between germline ends came to 13 bases. The CDR3 totals 14 residues. Germline CDR1 MNHEY, CDR2 SMNVEV (reference sequence). Blood replicates held 0.5 ug DNA, tumor or normal breast about 1.5 ug, two each. Some clones are missing from TCRdb's copy, which holds only in-frame ones; the method was immunoSEQ multiplex PCR. This table has 55,000 to 70,000 clones, approximately 84% appearing once. Broader study findings: Most shared enriched TCRB sequences were commonly generated ones.

Details on this clone: What it binds is unknown.

Sequencing was carried out using blood. The chain has TRBV27 and TRBJ1-2; tentatively, D is TRBD1 (6 bases). This clonotype originated in a person aged 35 to 50 with breast cancer. Here the CDR3 DNA reads TGTGCCAGCAGCCCGGGACACCGAAACTATGGCTACACCTTC. Translated: CASSPGHRNYGYTF.